The rows below give T cell receptor beta chains drawn from one sample of a study of blood T cell repertoires in COVID-19. This table comes from immunoSEQ multiplex PCR, and its TCRdb copy is limited to in-frame clones, with some not included. Among 150,000 to 200,000 clones listed, around 90% were seen once. Specimen: peripheral blood. The receptors were sampled from a human donor in a cohort sampled during active COVID-19. The CDR3 runs from the conserved cysteine through the conserved F or W. A D gene is named only where the DNA matches it firmly. Clone size is given for some rows only: seen once, a few or many times, or a class if the clone is expanded.

CDR3 | DNA | size | J | D | V
CASSYSLLQGSGELFF | TGTGCCAGCAGTTACTCGTTGTTACAGGGAAGCGGGGAGCTGTTTTTT | NA | TRBJ2-2 | NA | TRBV6-6
CATSRDIGSEAFF | TGTGCCACCAGCAGAGACATAGGGAGTGAAGCTTTCTTT | NA | TRBJ1-1 | NA | TRBV15
CASSLGTGAIITGELFF | TGTGCCAGCAGCTTAGGAACAGGGGCGATAATTACCGGGGAGCTGTTTTTT | few | TRBJ2-2 | TRBD1 | TRBV7-9
CASLPGMNTEAFF | TGTGCCAGTCTTCCGGGGATGAACACTGAAGCTTTCTTT | once | TRBJ1-1 | NA | TRBV7-2
CASSTRQGGNQPQHF | TGTGCCAGTAGTACCCGACAGGGTGGCAATCAGCCCCAGCATTTT | once | TRBJ1-5 | TRBD1 | TRBV19
CASSVGTGIGQETQYF | TGTGCCAGCAGCGTTGGGACAGGGATAGGGCAAGAGACCCAGTACTTC | once | TRBJ2-5 | TRBD1 | TRBV9
CASRRQGIYEQYF | TGTGCCAGCAGGCGACAGGGGATCTACGAGCAGTACTTC | NA | TRBJ2-7 | TRBD1 | TRBV12-3/TRBV12-4
CASSLAGVGNEQYF | TGTGCCAGCAGTCTAGCGGGAGTGGGGAACGAGCAGTACTTC | NA | TRBJ2-7 | TRBD2 | TRBV27
CASQPSGRFNEQYF | TGTGCCAGCCAGCCAAGCGGGAGGTTCAACGAGCAGTACTTC | NA | TRBJ2-7 | TRBD2 | TRBV2
CASGTGVGEKLFF | TGTGCTAGTGGCACAGGGGTTGGGGAAAAACTGTTTTTT | NA | TRBJ1-4 | TRBD1 | TRBV12-5
CATTGEDTDTQYF | TGTGCCACCACAGGGGAGGATACAGATACGCAGTATTTT | NA | TRBJ2-3 | NA | TRBV2
CASSSPLASSYNEQFF | TGTGCCAGCAGCTCCCCGCTAGCATCCTCCTACAATGAGCAGTTCTTC | NA | TRBJ2-1 | NA | TRBV7-8
CASSFGTREGNEQFF | TGTGCCAGCAGTTTCGGGACTAGAGAGGGCAATGAGCAGTTCTTC | NA | TRBJ2-1 | TRBD2 | TRBV27
CASSLSGTGGNGYTF | TGTGCCAGCAGCTTATCCGGGACAGGGGGCAATGGCTACACCTTC | NA | TRBJ1-2 | TRBD1 | TRBV7-2
CASSLSFGTMNTEAFF | TGTGCCAGCAGTTTATCGTTCGGGACAATGAACACTGAAGCTTTCTTT | NA | TRBJ1-1 | NA | TRBV27
CAWSGRGDEQFF | TGTGCCTGGAGCGGTAGAGGCGATGAGCAGTTCTTC | NA | TRBJ2-1 | NA | TRBV30
CASSSDRGGGYTF | TGTGCCAGCAGCTCAGACAGGGGGGGTGGCTACACCTTC | NA | TRBJ1-2 | TRBD1 | TRBV7-2
CASSTGQGAGETQYF | TGCGCCAGCAGCACCGGACAGGGGGCGGGGGAGACCCAGTACTTC | once | TRBJ2-5 | TRBD1 | TRBV5-1
CASSTRNYNEQFF | TGTGCCAGCAGCACTAGAAACTACAATGAGCAGTTCTTC | once | TRBJ2-1 | NA | TRBV7-2
CASSVTSGSSYNEQFF | TGTGCCAGCAGTGTGACTAGCGGGAGTAGCTACAATGAGCAGTTCTTC | NA | TRBJ2-1 | TRBD2 | TRBV6-1
CASSGWTGGSGANVLTF | TGTGCCAGCAGCGGATGGACAGGGGGCTCTGGGGCCAACGTCCTGACTTTC | NA | TRBJ2-6 | TRBD1 | TRBV7-2
CASSTGGKQYF | TGTGCCAGCTCGACAGGGGGGAAGCAGTACTTC | NA | TRBJ2-7 | TRBD1 | TRBV6-5
CASSHLRSGGELFF | TGTGCCAGCAGCCACCTGAGATCCGGCGGGGAGCTGTTTTTT | NA | TRBJ2-2 | NA | TRBV14
CASSYEPGLPYSYEQYF | TGTGCCAGCAGTTATGAACCGGGACTACCTTATAGCTACGAGCAGTACTTC | NA | TRBJ2-7 | TRBD2 | TRBV28
CSAPGVEYF | TGCAGTGCGCCGGGGGTGGAGTATTTT | NA | TRBJ2-3 | NA | TRBV20-1
CASSLAGTRGPQHF | TGTGCCAGCAGCTTAGCGGGGACAAGGGGGCCCCAGCATTTT | NA | TRBJ1-5 | NA | TRBV7-2
CASSSRPTGRTEAFF | TGTGCCAGCAGTTCACGCCCTACAGGGCGAACTGAAGCTTTCTTT | once | TRBJ1-1 | NA | TRBV5-4
CASSGSDRGNTEAFF | TGTGCCAGCAGTGGCTCGGACAGGGGCAACACTGAAGCTTTCTTT | NA | TRBJ1-1 | TRBD1 | TRBV2
CASSHLGGEQYF | TGTGCCAGTAGTCATCTCGGGGGCGAGCAGTACTTC | NA | TRBJ2-7 | NA | TRBV19
CASSLREPTNYGYTF | TGTGCCAGCAGCTTGCGGGAACCTACTAACTATGGCTACACCTTC | once | TRBJ1-2 | NA | TRBV13
CASSLGTAPDTQYF | TGCGCCAGCAGCCTGGGGACAGCCCCAGATACGCAGTATTTT | NA | TRBJ2-3 | TRBD1 | TRBV5-1
CATSGPATSGSLNEQFF | TGTGCCACCAGTGGTCCGGCCACTAGCGGGAGTTTGAATGAGCAGTTCTTC | once | TRBJ2-1 | TRBD2 | TRBV24-1
CASSYQGGGSYEQYF | TGCGCCAGCAGCTACCAGGGCGGGGGCTCCTACGAGCAGTACTTC | NA | TRBJ2-7 | TRBD2 | TRBV5-1
CATSSQGQYNEQFF | TGTGCCACCAGCTCCCAGGGACAGTACAATGAGCAGTTCTTC | NA | TRBJ2-1 | TRBD1 | TRBV15
CAIRMDRNTGELFF | TGTGCCATCAGGATGGACAGGAACACCGGGGAGCTGTTTTTT | NA | TRBJ2-2 | NA | TRBV10-3
CASSRGRAGPGYEQYF | TGCGCCAGCAGCCGAGGGAGAGCGGGGCCAGGGTACGAGCAGTACTTC | NA | TRBJ2-7 | TRBD2 | TRBV5-1
CASAQGAYYEQYF | TGTGCCAGCGCACAGGGGGCCTACTACGAGCAGTACTTC | NA | TRBJ2-7 | TRBD1 | TRBV6-5
CASRDREFTGELFF | TGCGCCAGCAGGGACAGGGAATTCACCGGGGAGCTGTTTTTT | NA | TRBJ2-2 | TRBD1 | TRBV10-2
CASSPQGSTNTGELFF | TGTGCCAGCAGCCCGCAAGGGAGTACGAACACCGGGGAGCTGTTTTTT | NA | TRBJ2-2 | NA | TRBV5-4
CASRATTDSPLHF | TGCGCCAGCAGAGCAACTACGGATTCACCCCTCCACTTT | once | TRBJ1-6 | NA | TRBV10-1
CASSQDLLGQGYEQYF | TGCGCCAGCAGCCAAGATCTATTAGGACAGGGCTACGAGCAGTACTTC | once | TRBJ2-7 | TRBD1 | TRBV4-3
CASTIDRGGYGYTF | TGTGCCAGTACCATAGACAGAGGCGGCTATGGCTACACCTTC | NA | TRBJ1-2 | NA | TRBV19
CASSLGTSNTGELFF | TGCGCCAGCAGCTTAGGGACTTCGAACACCGGGGAGCTGTTTTTT | NA | TRBJ2-2 | NA | TRBV5-1
CASSLDGVAPEAFF | TGCGCCAGCAGCTTGGACGGAGTAGCCCCTGAAGCTTTCTTT | NA | TRBJ1-1 | NA | TRBV5-1
CASSTGLAGAAGELFF | TGCGCCAGCAGCACGGGACTAGCGGGAGCGGCCGGGGAGCTGTTTTTT | NA | TRBJ2-2 | TRBD2 | TRBV5-1